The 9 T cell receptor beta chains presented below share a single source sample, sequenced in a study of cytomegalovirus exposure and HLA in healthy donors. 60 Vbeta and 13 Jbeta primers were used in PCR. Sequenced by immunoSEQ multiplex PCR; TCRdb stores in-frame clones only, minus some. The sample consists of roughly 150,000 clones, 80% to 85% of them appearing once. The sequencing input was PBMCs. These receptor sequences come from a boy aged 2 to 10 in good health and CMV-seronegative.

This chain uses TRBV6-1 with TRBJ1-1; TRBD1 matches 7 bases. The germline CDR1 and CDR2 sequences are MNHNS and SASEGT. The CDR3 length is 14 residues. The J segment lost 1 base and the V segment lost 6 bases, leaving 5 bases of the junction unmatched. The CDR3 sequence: CASSLGQTNTEAFF. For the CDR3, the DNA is TGTGCCAGCAGCCTGGGACAGACGAACACTGAAGCTTTCTTT.

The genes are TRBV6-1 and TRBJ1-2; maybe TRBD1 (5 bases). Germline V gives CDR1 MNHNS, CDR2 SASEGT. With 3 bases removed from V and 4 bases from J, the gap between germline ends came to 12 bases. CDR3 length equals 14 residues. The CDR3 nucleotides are TGTGCCAGCAGTGATACAGGCTCTTTCTATGGCTACACCTTC. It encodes CASSDTGSFYGYTF.

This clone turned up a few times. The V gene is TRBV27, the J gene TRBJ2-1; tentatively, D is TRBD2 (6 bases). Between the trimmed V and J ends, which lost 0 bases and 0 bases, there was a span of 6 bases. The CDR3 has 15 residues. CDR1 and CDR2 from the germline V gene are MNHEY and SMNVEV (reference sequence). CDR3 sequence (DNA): TGTGCCAGCAGTTTATCCGGGAGCTCCTACAATGAGCAGTTCTTC. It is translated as CASSLSGSSYNEQFF.

The CDR3 DNA sequence: TGTGCCAGCAGCGTTACAGGTTCCCCCTACGAGCAGTACGTC. Encoded protein: CASSVTGSPYEQYV. This chain uses TRBV13 with TRBJ2-7; D is perhaps TRBD1 (5 bases). Germline CDR1 is PRHDT and CDR2 is FYEKMQ (reference sequence). The V and J ends lost 5 bases and 2 bases respectively, with 13 bases between them. The length of the CDR3 is 14 residues.

CDR3 DNA sequence: TGTGCCTGTCGCAGGGGAATAAATGAAAAACTGTTTTTT. This codes for CACRRGINEKLFF. The chain uses TRBV30 and TRBJ1-4; tentative D call: TRBD1 (6 bases). Germline CDR1 is GTSNPN and CDR2 is SVGIG (reference sequence). The CDR3 consists of 13 residues. Trimming stripped 6 bases from V and 5 bases from J, with 13 bases between. Looking up the rest from reference TRBV30 and TRBJ1-4 gives the full variable domain: SQTIHQWPATLVQPVGSPLSLECTVEGTSNPNLYWYRQAAGRGLQLLFYSVGIGQISSEVPQNLSASRPQDRQFILSSKKLLLSDSGFYLCACRRGINEKLFFGSGTQLSVL.

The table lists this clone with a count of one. The CDR3, as DNA: TGTGCCAGTAGTAGGGACTCCACCTACGAGCAGTACTTC. Translating gives CASSRDSTYEQYF. This chain connects TRBV19 to TRBJ2-7; TRBD2 is a possible D gene (6 bases). This CDR3 has 13 residues. In germline, CDR1 is LNHDA, CDR2 SQIVND (reference sequence). V was trimmed by 4 bases and J by 2 bases, leaving 9 bases between them.

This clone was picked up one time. In DNA, the CDR3 is TGTGCCAGCTCACCGGGTGGACAGCCTATCTCTGGAAACACCATATATTTT. Protein: CASSPGGQPISGNTIYF. The chain has TRBV18 and TRBJ1-3; tentative D call: TRBD1 (6 bases). The CDR3 is 17 residues long. The germline V gene encodes CDR1 KGHSH and CDR2 LQKENI. V was cut by 3 bases and J by 0 bases, with 15 bases left in between.

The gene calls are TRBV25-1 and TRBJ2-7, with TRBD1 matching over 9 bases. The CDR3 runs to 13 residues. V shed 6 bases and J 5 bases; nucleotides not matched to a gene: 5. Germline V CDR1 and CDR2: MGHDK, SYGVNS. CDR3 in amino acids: CASRQGAGHEQYF. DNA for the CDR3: TGTGCCAGCAGACAGGGGGCGGGCCACGAGCAGTACTTC.

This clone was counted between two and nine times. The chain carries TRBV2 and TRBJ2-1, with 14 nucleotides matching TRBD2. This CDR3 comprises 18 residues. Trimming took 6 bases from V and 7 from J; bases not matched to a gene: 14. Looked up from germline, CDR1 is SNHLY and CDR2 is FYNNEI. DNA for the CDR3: TGTGCCAGCAGAGATAGACTAGCGGGAGGGCCTCTTGGGAATGAGCAGTTCTTC. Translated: CASRDRLAGGPLGNEQFF.